Sequencing of this TCR beta chain was carried out in a study of T cell repertoires and HLA-DP antigens. Notes on the study in general: Clones undetected before culture averaged about 40% against one allele and approximately 51% against the other. The CD4+ repertoire was not split into naive and memory.

Profiled with immunoSEQ multiplex PCR; TCRdb holds only in-frame clones, not every one. The data contain about 73,000 clones, 80% of them singletons. As for this clone: What it binds is not known.

CDR3 length: 15 amino acids. Per the germline V gene, CDR1 is MDHEN and CDR2 is SYDVKM. The junction had 7 bases not matched to a gene; V was cut back by 5 bases and J by 4 bases. What was sequenced was CD4+ T cells from PBMCs. The TCR sequence derives from a man between 60 and 75 years old in good health and CMV-seronegative. The rearrangement joins TRBV28 to TRBJ1-4, with 7 positions matching TRBD1. This CDR3 is CASSVRGSGNEKLFF. CDR3 nucleotide sequence: TGTGCCAGCAGTGTCAGGGGGTCGGGTAATGAAAAACTGTTTTTT.